A single sample is the source of the 23 T cell receptor beta chains below, sequenced in a study of blood T cell repertoires in COVID-19. Libraries were prepared by immunoSEQ multiplex PCR; TCRdb keeps only in-frame clonotypes and omits some of them. The table includes about 250,000 clones, approximately 84% detected once. Source material: PBMCs or T cells enriched from blood (not recorded which). The origin of the receptors is a man aged 35 to 55 who had recovered from COVID-19.

The rearrangement joins TRBV7-2 to TRBJ2-7; D not certain. The CDR3 is 12 residues long. Trimming took off 4 bases at V and 3 bases at J, with 7 bases between the two ends. CDR1 is SGHTA and CDR2 is FQGNSA in the germline V gene. DNA for the CDR3: TGTGCCAGCAGCTCGAGGATCTACGAGCAGTACTTC. The encoded protein is CASSSRIYEQYF.

This chain links TRBV2 with TRBJ1-4, with 8 bases that match TRBD1. This CDR3 spans 14 amino acids. Losses at the gene ends were 6 bases for V and 4 bases for J; bases not matched to a gene: 4. Germline values: CDR1 SNHLY, CDR2 FYNNEI. The CDR3 coding sequence is TGTGCCAGCAGCCCGGACAGGGATAATGAAAAACTGTTTTTT. This gives the protein CASSPDRDNEKLFF. The full variable domain, completed using reference TRBV2 and TRBJ1-4, is EPEVTQTPSHQVTQMGQEVILRCVPISNHLYFYWYRQILGQKVEFLVSFYNNEISEKSEIFDDQFSVERPDGSNFTLKIRSTKLEDSAMYFCASSPDRDNEKLFFGSGTQLSVL.

V and J are TRBV11-1 and TRBJ1-4, with a possible D match to TRBD1 (5 bases). Trimming stripped 5 bases from V and 0 bases from J, with 10 bases between. Germline V gene lookup returns CDR1 SGHAT and CDR2 FQDESV (reference sequence). The CDR3 has 15 residues. The CDR3 is CASSLQGATNEKLFF. In DNA, the CDR3 is TGTGCCAGCAGCCTCCAGGGTGCAACTAATGAAAAACTGTTTTTT.

This chain links TRBV5-1 with TRBJ2-7, with D uncertain. V shed 0 bases and J shed 3 bases, with 10 bases lying between them. Germline-derived CDR1 and CDR2 are SGHRS and YFSETQ. CDR3 length equals 14 residues. The CDR3 DNA sequence: TGCGCCAGCAGCTTGGATCGGTTAGACTACGAGCAGTACTTC. Protein product: CASSLDRLDYEQYF. Looking up the rest from reference TRBV5-1 and TRBJ2-7 gives the full variable domain: KAGVTQTPRYLIKTRGQQVTLSCSPISGHRSVSWYQQTPGQGLQFLFEYFSETQRNKGNFPGRFSGRQFSNSRSEMNVSTLELGDSALYLCASSLDRLDYEQYFGPGTRLTVT.

The rearrangement uses TRBV5-4 and TRBJ2-7, with unresolved D. Trimming took off 4 bases at V and 0 bases at J, with 8 bases between the two ends. The CDR3 sequence is 13 residues long. Looked up from germline, CDR1 is SGHNT and CDR2 is YYREEE (reference sequence). CDR3 protein: CASSRRSSYEQYF. In DNA, the CDR3 is TGTGCCAGCAGCCGCCGGAGCTCCTACGAGCAGTACTTC.

V gene TRBV20-1 combines with J gene TRBJ1-2, with D unclear. This CDR3 has 10 amino acids. V shed 3 bases and J shed 6 bases, with 5 bases lying between them. The V gene's germline CDR1 is DFQATT and CDR2 SNEGSKA (reference sequence). CDR3: CSARIDGYTF. DNA of the CDR3: TGCAGTGCTAGGATAGATGGCTACACCTTC.

This clone was seen only once. The rearrangement joins TRBV20-1 to TRBJ2-7; D is ambiguous. V gave up 6 bases and J gave up 0 bases, with 6 bases separating them. There are 11 residues in the CDR3. The germline gives CDR1 DFQATT, CDR2 SNEGSKA (reference sequence). The CDR3 spells CSAQFSYEQYF. In nucleotides, the CDR3 is TGCAGTGCACAATTCTCCTACGAGCAGTACTTC.

This clone came up a few times. This rearrangement joins TRBV12-3 or TRBV12-4 to TRBJ1-1; a weak D match, TRBD1 (5 bases). This CDR3 region has 13 residues. Trimming took off 6 bases at V and 3 bases at J, with 11 bases between the two ends. The CDR3 spells CASRPGLYTEAFF. As DNA, the CDR3 is TGTGCCAGCAGACCGGGACTGTACACTGAAGCTTTCTTT.

CDR3 region: CASSNRATGELFF. The CDR3 DNA is TGTGCCAGTAGTAACAGGGCCACCGGGGAGCTGTTTTTT. This chain joins TRBV19 and TRBJ2-2, with D possibly TRBD1 on 6 matching bases. The germline V gene encodes CDR1 LNHDA and CDR2 SQIVND (reference sequence). The CDR3 sequence is 13 residues long. Trimming pared 4 bases from V and 4 bases from J, leaving 7 bases between.

The chain uses TRBV6-5 and TRBJ2-7; D possibly corresponds to TRBD1 (5 bases). The CDR3 length is 14 residues. The germline CDR1 and CDR2 sequences are MNHEY and SVGAGI. Trimming removed 5 bases from V and 7 bases from J, with 18 bases in between. This CDR3 is CASSLQGPVGEQYF. DNA for the CDR3: TGTGCCAGCAGTCTGCAGGGTCCCGTAGGGGAGCAGTACTTC.

The CDR3 is CASSQHGTGIDEQFF. CDR3 sequence (DNA): TGCGCCAGCAGCCAACATGGGACAGGGATCGATGAGCAGTTCTTC. The V gene is TRBV4-3, the J gene TRBJ2-1; TRBD1 matches at 9 bases. CDR1 LGHNA and CDR2 YSLEER come from the germline V gene. CDR3 length: 15 residues. V shed 2 bases, J shed 8 bases, and the junction held 7 bases outside the gene matches.

The chain has TRBV13 and TRBJ2-5, with 7 bases identical to TRBD1. This CDR3 has 17 residues. In germline, CDR1 is PRHDT, CDR2 FYEKMQ (reference sequence). After removal of 6 bases from V and 5 bases from J, the junction contained 18 bases not matched to a gene. The CDR3 sequence: CASSPFPDRAEGETQYF. CDR3 nucleotide sequence: TGTGCCAGCAGTCCCTTCCCCGACAGGGCCGAGGGGGAGACCCAGTACTTC.

V and J are TRBV18 and TRBJ2-7; 7 positions agree with TRBD1. CDR3 length: 15 amino acids. Losses at the gene ends were 2 bases for V and 7 bases for J; bases not matched to a gene: 11. Germline-derived CDR1 and CDR2 are KGHSH and LQKENI. The DNA for the CDR3 is TGTGCCAGCTCACCATTGGTAGGGGGCCTCAGGGAGCAGTACTTC. This codes for CASSPLVGGLREQYF.

In its sample, this clone was seen a few times. The rearrangement links TRBV5-1 to TRBJ1-1; D not certain. The V gene's germline CDR1 is SGHRS and CDR2 YFSETQ. This CDR3 has 12 residues. Between the trimmed V and J ends, which lost 2 bases and 3 bases, there was a span of 5 bases. CDR3 sequence reads: CASSFSDTEAFF. CDR3 bases: TGCGCCAGCAGCTTCTCTGACACTGAAGCTTTCTTT.

The chain joins TRBV28 to TRBJ1-6; TRBD1 agrees at 8 bases. J gave up 10 bases and V 4 bases, and 12 bases lay outside the gene matches. The CDR3 is 16 amino acids. Germline lookup yields CDR1 MDHEN and CDR2 SYDVKM. CDR3 amino acids: CASSSSGQGERSPLHF. In DNA form, the CDR3 reads TGTGCCAGCAGTTCCTCAGGACAGGGCGAAAGATCACCCCTCCACTTT.

The chain combines TRBV4-2 with TRBJ2-1, with TRBD2 matching over 11 bases. Germline V lookup: CDR1 LGHNA, CDR2 YNFKEQ. This CDR3 comprises 15 residues. Trimming took 4 bases from V and 12 from J; bases not matched to a gene: 11. The CDR3 DNA reads TGTGCCAGCAGCCCCCTGGAACTAGCGGGAGCAACGCAGTTCTTC. Protein sequence: CASSPLELAGATQFF.

The rearrangement links TRBV6-5 to TRBJ2-5; tentative D call: TRBD2 (6 bases). CDR1 is MNHEY, CDR2 SVGAGI, per germline. This CDR3 has 14 residues. V dropped 11 bases and J dropped 5 bases, with 21 bases sitting between them. The CDR3 DNA is TGTGCCCGCCGCTTGGAGGGGCGCGGGGAGACCCAGTACTTC. It encodes CARRLEGRGETQYF.

J is TRBJ2-7 and V is TRBV19, with 14 positions matching TRBD2. Germline CDR1 LNHDA, CDR2 SQIVND (reference sequence). J lost 5 bases, V lost 4 bases, and 13 bases had no gene match. The CDR3 consists of 18 residues. This chain's CDR3 is CASSTSGLAGGWHDEQYF. DNA of the CDR3: TGTGCCAGTAGTACCAGTGGACTAGCGGGGGGTTGGCATGACGAGCAGTACTTC. The full variable domain, its missing parts supplied by reference TRBV19 and TRBJ2-7, is DGGITQSPKYLFRKEGQNVTLSCEQNLNHDAMYWYRQDPGQGLRLIYYSQIVNDFQKGDIAEGYSVSREKKESFPLTVTSAQKNPTAFYLCASSTSGLAGGWHDEQYFGPGTRLTVT.

The chain employs TRBV5-1 and TRBJ2-3; perhaps TRBD2 as D (6 bases). This CDR3 is 15 amino acids long. Deletions cut 3 bases from V and 7 bases from J, with 18 bases between. Germline V lookup: CDR1 SGHRS, CDR2 YFSETQ. CDR3 loop: CASSSISPGANTQYF. CDR3 bases: TGCGCCAGCAGCTCTATATCACCGGGAGCTAATACGCAGTATTTT.

The chain recombines TRBV9 with TRBJ2-5, with D perhaps TRBD2 (6 bases). The CDR3 is 16 amino acids. Germline assignment: CDR1 SGDLS and CDR2 YYNGEE. V was clipped by 0 bases and J by 8 bases, with 20 bases between them. For the CDR3, the DNA is TGTGCCAGCAGCGTAGGGGGAGCGGGCCCGAGTAAAACCCAGTACTTC. Amino acids: CASSVGGAGPSKTQYF.

A word on this clone: The sample carries other DNA sequences with the same CDR3. V usage is TRBV6-4 and J usage is TRBJ1-2; D call uncertain. CDR3 length: 11 residues. Trimming took 2 bases from V and 8 from J, leaving 6 bases between them. CDR1 is MRHNA, CDR2 SNTAGT, per germline. The CDR3 DNA sequence: TGTGCCAGCAGTGACGGCAGGGGCTACACCTTC. Translating gives CASSDGRGYTF.

J is TRBJ2-3 and V is TRBV3-1 (or the pseudogene TRBV3-2); 8 bases line up with TRBD2. The CDR3 loop spans 18 amino acids. Germline CDR1 and CDR2: LGHDT and YNNKEL (reference sequence). Trimming took 2 bases from V and 3 from J; bases not matched to a gene: 13. CDR3 sequence (DNA): TGTGCCAGCAGCCAAAGCGTCATTCCTAGCGGGTATACAGATACGCAGTATTTT. The encoded protein is CASSQSVIPSGYTDTQYF.

J is TRBJ1-6 and V is TRBV30; 8 nucleotides agree with TRBD1. This CDR3 is built from 17 residues. J gave up 6 bases and V 1 base, and 11 bases lay outside the gene matches. Per the germline V gene, CDR1 is GTSNPN and CDR2 is SVGIG (reference sequence). In DNA, the CDR3 is TGTGCCTGGAGTGCGGGCAGGGGGCATTTTCGTAATTCACCCCTCCACTTT. Its translation: CAWSAGRGHFRNSPLHF.